Presented here are 10 T cell receptor beta chains from one specimen sequenced in a study of T cells after yellow fever vaccination. From the 5' RACE reads, TCRdb called clonotypes with MiXCR, one entry per CDR3 protein. The sample consists of about 320,000 distinct CDR3 sequences, 3.5% to 4.5% of them appearing once. The specimen comprised PBMCs, sampled 15 days after the yellow fever booster vaccination. Source of these receptors: a man between 18 and 29 years old who received the YFV17D yellow fever vaccine.

In its sample, this clonotype was seen a few times. The chain links TRBV11-2 to TRBJ1-2; 7 bases line up with TRBD1. The CDR3 spans 16 residues. Germline CDR1 and CDR2: SGHAT and FQNNGV. V was clipped by 0 bases and J by 6 bases; unmatched bases: 10. The CDR3 spells CASSLDVGGQKNGYTF. DNA for the CDR3: TGTGCCAGCAGCTTAGATGTTGGGGGACAGAAGAATGGCTACACCTTC.

This clonotype showed up many times. The V and J genes are TRBV7-3 and TRBJ1-1, with D unresolved. Germline loops: CDR1 SGHTA, CDR2 FQGTGA. The CDR3 has 14 amino acids. The V and J ends lost 8 bases and 1 base respectively, with 14 bases between them. The CDR3 DNA reads TGTGCCAGCCGACTCGGACCCCAGAACACTGAAGCTTTCTTT. This encodes CASRLGPQNTEAFF.

Ten or more counts support this clonotype. The chain combines TRBV7-9 with TRBJ1-6; TRBD1 might be the D (6 bases). The V end was cut by 3 bases, the J end by 7 bases, with 13 bases between. Germline CDR1 and CDR2: SEHNR and FQNEAQ (reference sequence). The CDR3 is 15 residues long. The CDR3 is CASSFRGKGNSPLHF. In DNA, the CDR3 is TGTGCCAGCAGCTTCAGGGGAAAGGGAAATTCACCCCTCCACTTT.

This clonotype appeared many times. The rearrangement joins TRBV5-1 to TRBJ2-5; TRBD1 might be the D (6 bases). The CDR3 has 16 amino acids. V was trimmed by 0 bases and J by 3 bases, leaving 15 bases between them. Germline V gene data show CDR1 as SGHRS and CDR2 as YFSETQ. DNA for the CDR3: TGCGCCAGCAGCTTGGCGGACAGCCTCGGGGAAGAGACCCAGTACTTC. Translated, it gives CASSLADSLGEETQYF. Supplemented by reference TRBV5-1 and TRBJ2-5, the full variable domain reads KAGVTQTPRYLIKTRGQQVTLSCSPISGHRSVSWYQQTPGQGLQFLFEYFSETQRNKGNFPGRFSGRQFSNSRSEMNVSTLELGDSALYLCASSLADSLGEETQYFGPGTRLLVL.

At least ten counts were recorded for this clonotype. The rearrangement joins TRBV20-1 to TRBJ2-7; 8 bases are a match to TRBD1. The CDR3 is made up of 13 amino acids. Trimming removed 5 bases from V and 2 bases from J; junction bases left unmatched: 5. Germline loops: CDR1 DFQATT, CDR2 SNEGSKA (reference sequence). In nucleotides, the CDR3 is TGCAGTGCTTCCCGGACAGGGACCTACGAGCAGTACTTC. Its protein is CSASRTGTYEQYF.

This clonotype was counted a few times. CDR3 coding DNA: TGCGCCAGCAGCCAAGATCGCGGACTAGCGGACCAAGAGACCCAGTACTTC. Translating gives CASSQDRGLADQETQYF. The chain recombines TRBV4-1 with TRBJ2-5; 10 bases fit TRBD2. Looked up from germline, CDR1 is MGHRA and CDR2 is YSYEKL. CDR3 length: 17 amino acids. V gave up 0 bases and J gave up 0 bases; unmatched junction bases: 4.

There are many counts of this clonotype. The chain combines TRBV18 with TRBJ1-1, with D unresolved. This CDR3 comprises 13 residues. Germline CDR1 KGHSH, CDR2 LQKENI. The V end was cut by 1 base, the J end by 4 bases, with 7 bases between. The CDR3 bases are TGTGCCAGCTCACCACTGGGGAGCACTGAAGCTTTCTTT. Protein: CASSPLGSTEAFF.

This clonotype was detected many times. The chain has TRBV7-2 and TRBJ2-3, with 10 bases aligning to TRBD2. Germline lookup yields CDR1 SGHTA and CDR2 FQGNSA. The CDR3 has 15 residues. With V trimmed by 3 bases and J by 4 bases, 4 bases remained unmatched. In DNA, the CDR3 is TGTGCCAGCAGCTTTACTAGCGGGGCTTCAGATACGCAGTATTTT. This sequence encodes CASSFTSGASDTQYF.

The V gene is TRBV7-2, the J gene TRBJ2-1, with TRBD1 matching 7 bases. V was pared by 5 bases and J by 11 bases, with 12 bases of the junction left unmatched. The CDR3 is 14 residues long. CDR1 and CDR2 from the germline V gene are SGHTA and FQGNSA. This CDR3 is CASSPRQGIPKQFF. The CDR3 DNA reads as TGTGCCAGCAGCCCCCGACAGGGTATCCCTAAGCAGTTCTTC.

This clonotype was observed a few times. The V call is TRBV6-5, the J call TRBJ2-1, with 7 nucleotides matching TRBD1. From germline, CDR1 is MNHEY and CDR2 SVGAGI. The CDR3 extends over 15 amino acids. J gave up 3 bases and V 4 bases, and 6 bases lay outside the gene matches. The CDR3 is CASSSQGVGYNEQFF. The CDR3 DNA reads TGTGCCAGCAGTTCGCAGGGGGTGGGCTACAATGAGCAGTTCTTC.